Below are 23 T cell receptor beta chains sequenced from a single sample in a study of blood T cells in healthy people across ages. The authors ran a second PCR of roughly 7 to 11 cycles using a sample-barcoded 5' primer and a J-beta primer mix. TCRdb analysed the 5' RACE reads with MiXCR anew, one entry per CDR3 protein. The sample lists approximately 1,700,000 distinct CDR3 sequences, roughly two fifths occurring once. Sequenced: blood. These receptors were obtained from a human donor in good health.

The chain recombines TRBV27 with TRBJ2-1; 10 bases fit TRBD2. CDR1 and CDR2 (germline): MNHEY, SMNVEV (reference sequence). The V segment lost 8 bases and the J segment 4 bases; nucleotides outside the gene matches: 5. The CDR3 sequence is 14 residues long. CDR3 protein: CASSGLAKYNEQFF. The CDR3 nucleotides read TGTGCCAGCTCGGGACTAGCGAAATACAATGAGCAGTTCTTC.

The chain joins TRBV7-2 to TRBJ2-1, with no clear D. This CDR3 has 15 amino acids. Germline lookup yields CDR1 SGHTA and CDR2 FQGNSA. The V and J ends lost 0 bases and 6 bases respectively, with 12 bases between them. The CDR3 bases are TGTGCCAGCAGCTTAGCGAGCGTTATTGGCAATGAGCAGTTCTTC. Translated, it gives CASSLASVIGNEQFF.

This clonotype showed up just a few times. This CDR3 reads CASSQDRRGNTHGYTF. CDR3 DNA sequence: TGTGCCAGCAGCCAAGATCGGAGAGGGAATACACACGGCTACACCTTC. J is TRBJ1-2 and V is TRBV3-1; D not resolved. The CDR3 runs to 16 residues. The V gene's germline CDR1 is LGHDT and CDR2 YNNKEL (reference sequence). V dropped 0 bases and J dropped 8 bases, with 19 bases sitting between them.

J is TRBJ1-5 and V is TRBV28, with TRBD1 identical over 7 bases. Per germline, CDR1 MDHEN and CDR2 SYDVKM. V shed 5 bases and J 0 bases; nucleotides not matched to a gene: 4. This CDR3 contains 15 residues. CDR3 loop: CASSETGPSNQPQHF. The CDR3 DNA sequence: TGTGCCAGCAGTGAGACAGGGCCTAGCAATCAGCCCCAGCATTTT. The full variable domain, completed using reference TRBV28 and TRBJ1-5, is DVKVTQSSRYLVKRTGEKVFLECVQDMDHENMFWYRQDPGLGLRLIYFSYDVKMKEKGDIPEGYSVSREKKERFSLILESASTNQTSMYLCASSETGPSNQPQHFGDGTRLSIL.

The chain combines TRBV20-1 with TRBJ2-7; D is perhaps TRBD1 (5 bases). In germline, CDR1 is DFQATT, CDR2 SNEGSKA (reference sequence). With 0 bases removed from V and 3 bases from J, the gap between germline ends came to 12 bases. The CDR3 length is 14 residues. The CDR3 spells CSAREDRRGYEQYF. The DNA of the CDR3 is TGCAGTGCTAGAGAAGACCGAAGGGGCTACGAGCAGTACTTC.

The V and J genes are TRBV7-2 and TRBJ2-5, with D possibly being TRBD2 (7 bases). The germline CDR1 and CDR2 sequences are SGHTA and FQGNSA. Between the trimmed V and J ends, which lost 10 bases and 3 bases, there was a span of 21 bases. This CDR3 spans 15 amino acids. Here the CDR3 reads CANRQTRGAEETQYF. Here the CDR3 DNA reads TGTGCCAACAGGCAGACTCGGGGGGCGGAAGAGACCCAGTACTTC.

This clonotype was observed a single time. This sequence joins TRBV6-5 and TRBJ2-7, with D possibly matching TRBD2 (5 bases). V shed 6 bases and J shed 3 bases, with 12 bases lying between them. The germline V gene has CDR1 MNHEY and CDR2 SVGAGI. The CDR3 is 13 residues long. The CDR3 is CASRYPGNYEQYF. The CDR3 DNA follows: TGTGCCAGCAGGTACCCGGGGAACTACGAGCAGTACTTC.

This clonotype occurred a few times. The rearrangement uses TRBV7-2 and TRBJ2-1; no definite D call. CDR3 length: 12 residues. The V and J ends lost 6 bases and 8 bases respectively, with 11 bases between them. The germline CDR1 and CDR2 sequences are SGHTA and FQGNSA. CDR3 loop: CASSSDSYEQFF. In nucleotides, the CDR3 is TGTGCCAGCAGTTCCGACTCATATGAGCAGTTCTTC. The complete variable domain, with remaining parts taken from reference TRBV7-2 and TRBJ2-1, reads GAGVSQSPSNKVTEKGKDVELRCDPISGHTALYWYRQSLGQGLEFLIYFQGNSAPDKSGLPSDRFSAERTGGSVSTLTIQRTQQEDSAVYLCASSSDSYEQFFGPGTRLTVL.

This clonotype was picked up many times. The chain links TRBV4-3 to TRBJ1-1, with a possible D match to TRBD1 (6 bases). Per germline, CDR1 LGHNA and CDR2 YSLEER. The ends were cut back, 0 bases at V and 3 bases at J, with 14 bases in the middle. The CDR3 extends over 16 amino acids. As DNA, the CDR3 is TGCGCCAGCAGCCAAGATATAGGGGGGGGATACACTGAAGCTTTCTTT. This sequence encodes CASSQDIGGGYTEAFF.

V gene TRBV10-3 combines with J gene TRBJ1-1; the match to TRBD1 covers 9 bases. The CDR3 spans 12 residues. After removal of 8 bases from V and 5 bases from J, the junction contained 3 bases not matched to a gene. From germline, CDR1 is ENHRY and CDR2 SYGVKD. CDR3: CAIGTGTTEAFF. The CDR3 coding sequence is TGTGCCATCGGGACAGGGACAACTGAAGCTTTCTTT.

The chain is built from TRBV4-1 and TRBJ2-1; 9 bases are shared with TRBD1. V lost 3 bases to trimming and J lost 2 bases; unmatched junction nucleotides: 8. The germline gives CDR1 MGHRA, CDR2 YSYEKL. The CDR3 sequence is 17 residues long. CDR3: CASSHPLTGGAYNEQFF. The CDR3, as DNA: TGCGCCAGCAGCCACCCCCTAACAGGGGGCGCCTACAATGAGCAGTTCTTC.

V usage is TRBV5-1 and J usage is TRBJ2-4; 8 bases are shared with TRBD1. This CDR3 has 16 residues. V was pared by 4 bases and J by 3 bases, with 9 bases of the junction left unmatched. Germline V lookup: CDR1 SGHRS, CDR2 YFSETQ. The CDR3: CASSSWDRTNKNIQYF. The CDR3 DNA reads TGCGCCAGCAGCAGTTGGGACAGGACAAACAAAAACATTCAGTACTTC. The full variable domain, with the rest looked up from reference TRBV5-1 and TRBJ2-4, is KAGVTQTPRYLIKTRGQQVTLSCSPISGHRSVSWYQQTPGQGLQFLFEYFSETQRNKGNFPGRFSGRQFSNSRSEMNVSTLELGDSALYLCASSSWDRTNKNIQYFGAGTRLSVL.

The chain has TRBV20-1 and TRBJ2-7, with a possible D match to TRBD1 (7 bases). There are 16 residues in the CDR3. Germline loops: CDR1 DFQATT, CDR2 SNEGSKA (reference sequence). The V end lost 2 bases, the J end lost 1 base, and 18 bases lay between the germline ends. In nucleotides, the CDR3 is TGCAGTGCTAGACCCTTGGAGGGGGCGAATTCCTACGAGCAGTACTTC. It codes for CSARPLEGANSYEQYF.

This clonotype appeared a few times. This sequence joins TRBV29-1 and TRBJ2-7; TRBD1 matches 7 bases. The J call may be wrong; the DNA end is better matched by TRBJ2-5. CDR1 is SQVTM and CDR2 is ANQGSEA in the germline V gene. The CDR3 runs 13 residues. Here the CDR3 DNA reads TGCAGCGCTGGGGACAGTCAGCGGGAGACCCAGTACTTC. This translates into CSAGDSQRETQYF.

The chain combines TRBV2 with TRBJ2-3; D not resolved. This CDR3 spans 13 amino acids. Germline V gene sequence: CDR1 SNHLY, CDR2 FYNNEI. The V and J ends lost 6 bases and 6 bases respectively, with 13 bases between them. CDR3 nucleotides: TGTGCCAGCAGGGACCCCCACAGCGATACGCAGTATTTT. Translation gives CASRDPHSDTQYF.

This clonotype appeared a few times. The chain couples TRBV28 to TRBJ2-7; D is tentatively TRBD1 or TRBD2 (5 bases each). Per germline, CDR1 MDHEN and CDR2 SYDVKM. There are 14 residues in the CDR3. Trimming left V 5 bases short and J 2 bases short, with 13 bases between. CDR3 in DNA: TGTGCCAGCAGTATCCGGGACGGGACCTACGAGCAGTACTTC. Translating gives CASSIRDGTYEQYF.

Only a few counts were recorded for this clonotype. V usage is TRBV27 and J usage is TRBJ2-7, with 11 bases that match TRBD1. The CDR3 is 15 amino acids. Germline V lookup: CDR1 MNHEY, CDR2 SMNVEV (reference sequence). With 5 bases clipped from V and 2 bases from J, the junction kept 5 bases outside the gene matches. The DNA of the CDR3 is TGTGCCAGCAGTACCCGGACAGGGGGCCCCTACGAGCAGTACTTC. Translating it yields CASSTRTGGPYEQYF.

The CDR3 DNA reads as TGCGCCAGCAGCTTCGGGGGCTTGGGGACTGAAGCTTTCTTT. It yields the protein CASSFGGLGTEAFF. J is TRBJ1-1 and V is TRBV5-1; TRBD1 is a possible D gene (6 bases). Germline V gives CDR1 SGHRS, CDR2 YFSETQ. This CDR3 comprises 14 residues. V lost 2 bases and J lost 5, with 13 bases in between.

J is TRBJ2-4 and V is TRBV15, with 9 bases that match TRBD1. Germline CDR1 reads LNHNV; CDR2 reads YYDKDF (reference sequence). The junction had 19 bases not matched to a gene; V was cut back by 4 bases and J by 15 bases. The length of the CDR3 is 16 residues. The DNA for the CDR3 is TGTGCCACCAGCAAATCCGGGACAGGGAACCTCGGGTCTCGGTACTTC. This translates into CATSKSGTGNLGSRYF.

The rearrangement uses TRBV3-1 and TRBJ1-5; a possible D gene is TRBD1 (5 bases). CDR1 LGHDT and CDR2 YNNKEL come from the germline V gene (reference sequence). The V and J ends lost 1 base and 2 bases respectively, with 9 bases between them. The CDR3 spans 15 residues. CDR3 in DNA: TGTGCCAGCAGCCAAGGCAGGGTAGGCAATCAGCCCCAGCATTTT. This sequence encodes CASSQGRVGNQPQHF. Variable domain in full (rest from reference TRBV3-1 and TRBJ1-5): DTAVSQTPKYLVTQMGNDKSIKCEQNLGHDTMYWYKQDSKKFLKIMFSYNNKELIINETVPNRFSPKSPDKAHLNLHINSLELGDSAVYFCASSQGRVGNQPQHFGDGTRLSIL.

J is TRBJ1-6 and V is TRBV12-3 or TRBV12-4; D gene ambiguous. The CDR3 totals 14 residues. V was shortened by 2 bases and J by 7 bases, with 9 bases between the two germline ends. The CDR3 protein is CASSLPTKNSPLHF. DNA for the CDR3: TGTGCCAGCAGTTTACCGACAAAGAATTCACCCCTCCACTTT.

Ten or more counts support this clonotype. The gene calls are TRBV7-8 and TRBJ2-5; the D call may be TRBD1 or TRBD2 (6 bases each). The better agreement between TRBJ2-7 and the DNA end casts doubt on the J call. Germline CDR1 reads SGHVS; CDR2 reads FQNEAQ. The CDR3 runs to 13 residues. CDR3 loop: CASSLVRGGEQYF. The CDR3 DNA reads TGTGCCAGCAGCTTAGTCAGGGGAGGCGAGCAGTACTTC.

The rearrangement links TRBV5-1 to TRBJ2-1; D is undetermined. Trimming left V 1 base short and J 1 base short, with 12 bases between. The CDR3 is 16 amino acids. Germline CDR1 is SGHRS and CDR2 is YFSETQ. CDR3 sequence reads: CASSLSLADSYNEQFF. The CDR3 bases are TGCGCCAGCAGCTTGTCTTTGGCGGATTCCTACAATGAGCAGTTCTTC.